These 10 T cell receptor beta chains originate from one sample sequenced in a study of cytomegalovirus exposure and HLA in healthy donors. Vbeta (60) and Jbeta (13) primers were used in the PCR. Measured with immunoSEQ multiplex PCR; TCRdb has only the in-frame clones, and not every one. The sample gives about 92,000 clones, 75% to 85% of which show up once; over 2% is in the top ten. Sequenced: PBMCs. The receptor set was obtained from a man aged 18 to 30 in good health and CMV-seronegative.

The genes are TRBV5-6 and TRBJ1-4; D is ambiguous. Trimming removed 3 bases from V and 5 bases from J, with 5 bases in between. CDR1 is SGHDT and CDR2 is YYEEEE in the germline V gene. The CDR3 is 12 amino acids. This CDR3 is CASSYPNEKLFF. The CDR3 DNA follows: TGTGCCAGCAGCTATCCGAATGAAAAACTGTTTTTT.

The chain's CDR3 is CASSDGRGSYEQYF. The CDR3 coding sequence is TGTGCCAGCAGTGACGGGAGGGGCTCCTACGAGCAGTACTTC. The V gene is TRBV2, the J gene TRBJ2-7; 8 bases are a match to TRBD2. In germline, CDR1 is SNHLY, CDR2 FYNNEI. The junction had 1 base not matched to a gene; V was cut back by 3 bases and J by 0 bases. CDR3 length equals 14 residues.

Only one count was recorded for this clone. V is TRBV12-5 and J is TRBJ1-2, with D possibly matching TRBD1 (5 bases). The CDR3 length is 15 residues. V was shortened by 2 bases and J by 4 bases, with 14 bases between the two germline ends. The germline gives CDR1 LGHNT, CDR2 FRNRAP. The CDR3 region is CASGLFDGTVYGYTF. In DNA, the CDR3 is TGTGCTAGTGGTTTGTTCGATGGGACTGTCTATGGCTACACCTTC.

Only a few counts were recorded for this clone. The chain is built from TRBV19 and TRBJ2-7, with 7 bases aligning to TRBD1. From germline, CDR1 is LNHDA and CDR2 SQIVND (reference sequence). This CDR3 comprises 12 residues. With 4 bases clipped from V and 6 bases from J, the junction kept 3 bases outside the gene matches. This CDR3 reads CASSTSGGEQYF. CDR3 nucleotides: TGTGCCAGTAGTACTTCAGGGGGCGAGCAGTACTTC.

This chain joins TRBV5-8 and TRBJ2-2; weak D call: TRBD1 (5 bases). The CDR3 runs 14 residues. V was shortened by 7 bases and J by 0 bases, with 10 bases between the two germline ends. Germline V gene sequence: CDR1 SGHTS, CDR2 YDEGEE. CDR3 in DNA: TGTGCCAGCCGCAGGGCTACGAACACCGGGGAGCTGTTTTTT. Translation: CASRRATNTGELFF.

V usage is TRBV6-5 and J usage is TRBJ1-2, with 10 nucleotides matching TRBD1. V was pared by 7 bases and J by 3 bases, with 8 bases of the junction left unmatched. This CDR3 has 15 amino acids. Germline V gives CDR1 MNHEY, CDR2 SVGAGI. The DNA for the CDR3 is TGTGCCAGCACCAGATCCGGGACAGGGGACTATGGCTACACCTTC. Amino acids: CASTRSGTGDYGYTF.

The genes are TRBV7-6 and TRBJ2-5; TRBD1 matches 7 bases. Looked up from germline, CDR1 is SGHVS and CDR2 is FNYEAQ. The CDR3 spans 13 residues. Trimming at V came to 4 bases and at J to 2 bases, leaving 1 base not matched to a gene. The CDR3 loop reads CASSWTGQETQYF. The CDR3 DNA sequence: TGTGCCAGCAGCTGGACAGGACAAGAGACCCAGTACTTC.

The CDR3 loop reads CAWSTQGQGLFF. DNA of the CDR3: TGTGCCTGGAGTACCCAGGGACAGGGACTGTTTTTT. The rearrangement uses TRBV30 and TRBJ1-4; 9 bases agree with TRBD1. Trimming at V came to 2 bases and at J to 13 bases, leaving 5 bases not matched to a gene. Per germline, CDR1 GTSNPN and CDR2 SVGIG (reference sequence). The CDR3 extends over 12 amino acids.

The chain has TRBV7-2 and TRBJ2-1; no reliable D call. Trimming took off 4 bases at V and 0 bases at J, with 7 bases between the two ends. This CDR3 comprises 14 residues. Germline loops: CDR1 SGHTA, CDR2 FQGNSA. As DNA, the CDR3 is TGTGCCAGCAGCTCTCTAGGCTCCTACAATGAGCAGTTCTTC. Its translation is CASSSLGSYNEQFF.

This chain uses TRBV6-6 with TRBJ1-1; no firm D call. The CDR3 spans 12 residues. V was clipped by 3 bases and J by 7 bases, with 9 bases between them. From germline, CDR1 is MNHNY and CDR2 SVGAGI (reference sequence). CDR3 in DNA: TGTGCCAGCAGTTATGTAGGGAGTGAAGCTTTCTTT. Its translation is CASSYVGSEAFF.